This T cell receptor beta chain was obtained from a study of stem cell transplantation in POMP-related autoinflammatory disease. Study overall: Defective thymoproteasomes were hypothesized to impair CD8+ T-cell positive selection. Before transplant: CD4+ naive skewing, low CD8+ proportions, reduced cytokine secretion. Through one year post-transplant, neutrophils and platelets were 100% of graft donor origin.

PRAID featured immunodeficiency plus autoinflammation. The germline V gene has CDR1 MRHNA and CDR2 SNTAGT. The CDR3 sequence is 16 residues long. V dropped 3 bases and J dropped 8; count of bases not matched to a gene: 11. The method was immunoSEQ multiplex PCR; TCRdb's version includes in-frame clones alone and lacks a portion of them. Among roughly 68,000 clones listed, approximately 90% were seen once. The chain has TRBV6-4 and TRBJ2-3; TRBD2 agrees at 10 bases. The specimen comprised CD4+ T cells from PBMCs, sampled after stem cell transplantation. The TCR originated in a human patient with POMP-related autoinflammation and immune dysregulation (PRAID). Some of these T cells may belong to the graft donor. The CDR3: CASSEGLAGAQSTQYF. The CDR3 region has the DNA TGTGCCAGCAGTGAGGGGCTAGCGGGGGCCCAGAGTACGCAGTATTTT.